Presented here are 21 T cell receptor beta chains from one specimen sequenced in a study of vaccination effects on CD4 cells after COVID-19. Generated by immunoSEQ multiplex PCR, the TCRdb table keeps only in-frame clones and is missing some. The profile shows roughly 70,000 clones, 73% of them singletons. The antigens of these receptors remain unknown. Within the ViraFEST assay, antigen-specific CD4+ T cells underwent expansion with viral peptide pools prior to sequencing. Between days 9 and 11 of culture, CD4+ T cells were separated out. This person caught SARS-CoV-2 sometime from March to December 2020, and PCR testing confirmed the infection. The material was CD4+ T cells from PBMCs cultured with HIV peptides, obtained before COVID-19 vaccination. As for subset: HIV-1 Nef peptide pool negative control/reference culture. The receptors originated from a human donor who had a prior SARS-CoV-2 infection.

The chain couples TRBV10-3 to TRBJ1-3, with a weak D call TRBD1 (5 bases). The germline V and J ends were trimmed by 9 bases and 0 bases, with 9 bases remaining between them. The CDR3 covers 13 residues. Germline V gene sequence: CDR1 ENHRY, CDR2 SYGVKD. CDR3 sequence: CAIRGSSGNTIYF. The CDR3 DNA sequence: TGTGCCATAAGGGGTAGCTCTGGAAACACCATATATTTT.

This clone was picked up a small number of times. The chain uses TRBV9 and TRBJ2-1; possible D gene TRBD2, 6 bases. Trimming cost V 0 bases and J 6 bases, with 13 bases left between them. The germline V gene encodes CDR1 SGDLS and CDR2 YYNGEE. CDR3 length: 15 residues. The CDR3 region has the DNA TGTGCCAGCAGCGTAGCTACCTCTAGCGTCAATGAGCAGTTCTTC. It is translated as CASSVATSSVNEQFF.

The chain combines TRBV19 with TRBJ1-5; D is undetermined. CDR1 and CDR2 from the germline V gene are LNHDA and SQIVND (reference sequence). The CDR3 has 16 residues. V lost 4 bases, J lost 6 bases, and 19 bases lay in between. The DNA of the CDR3 is TGTGCCAGTAGTAAGAGAAATTTACAGCAAAGTCAGCCCCAGCATTTT. This translates into CASSKRNLQQSQPQHF.

CDR3 nucleotide sequence: TGCGCCAGCAGCCAAGAAAGTTTCGGAGATACGCAGTATTTT. It is translated as CASSQESFGDTQYF. V usage is TRBV4-3 and J usage is TRBJ2-3, with D hard to call. V lost 0 bases and J 5 bases, leaving 9 bases between the germline ends. This CDR3 region has 14 residues. Per germline, CDR1 LGHNA and CDR2 YSLEER.

The chain combines TRBV5-1 with TRBJ2-7; D gene unclear. V was clipped by 2 bases and J by 7 bases, with 13 bases between them. CDR1 and CDR2 from the germline V gene are SGHRS and YFSETQ. The CDR3 covers 13 residues. Here the CDR3 reads CASSLDPNLEQYF. The CDR3 DNA sequence: TGCGCCAGCAGCTTAGACCCGAATCTTGAGCAGTACTTC.

The chain employs TRBV18 and TRBJ1-2; 8 positions agree with TRBD1. V dropped 4 bases and J dropped 2; count of bases not matched to a gene: 6. Germline V CDR1 and CDR2: KGHSH, LQKENI. This CDR3 spans 15 amino acids. The CDR3 region has the DNA TGTGCCAGCTCACTCGCCGGACAGGGAAACTATGGCTACACCTTC. Translating gives CASSLAGQGNYGYTF.

The rearrangement uses TRBV28 and TRBJ1-3; TRBD1 matches at 8 bases. After removal of 4 bases from V and 4 bases from J, the junction contained 3 bases not matched to a gene. The CDR3 has 14 amino acids. Germline lookup yields CDR1 MDHEN and CDR2 SYDVKM. CDR3 sequence (DNA): TGTGCCAGCAGTTCGACAGGGGAAGGAAACACCATATATTTT. Translated: CASSSTGEGNTIYF.

The chain carries TRBV21-1 and TRBJ2-5; TRBD2, the table's D call, was not compared with the DNA. TRBV21-1 is a recognized pseudogene. This CDR3 is 15 amino acids long. The CDR3 DNA reads TGTGCCAGCAGCAAAGGGGGGGGAGATCAAGAGACCCAGTACTTC. This sequence encodes CASSKGGGDQETQYF.

In nucleotides, the CDR3 is TGTGCCAGCTCTACACAGGGTCTAACTACCTACAATGAGCAGTTCTTC. It codes for CASSTQGLTTYNEQFF. This chain uses TRBV18 with TRBJ2-1; tentative D call: TRBD1 (6 bases). The V and J ends lost 6 bases and 2 bases respectively, with 17 bases between them. The CDR3 has 16 amino acids. Germline V gene sequence: CDR1 KGHSH, CDR2 LQKENI. Full variable domain (remainder filled in from reference TRBV18 and TRBJ2-1): NAGVMQNPRHLVRRRGQEARLRCSPMKGHSHVYWYRQLPEEGLKFMVYLQKENIIDESGMPKERFSAEFPKEGPSILRIQQVVRGDSAAYFCASSTQGLTTYNEQFFGPGTRLTVL.

About this clone: Different DNA sequences within this sample yield the same CDR3. The chain uses TRBV5-1 and TRBJ1-1; D unresolved. V lost 2 bases and J 1 base, leaving 6 bases between the germline ends. Germline V CDR1 and CDR2: SGHRS, YFSETQ. There are 13 residues in the CDR3. CDR3 sequence reads: CASSFDGNTEAFF. Written as DNA, the CDR3 is TGCGCCAGCAGCTTTGACGGGAACACTGAAGCTTTCTTT.

The chain carries TRBV7-6 and TRBJ2-2; D remains ambiguous. The V gene lost 1 base and the J gene lost 0 bases, with 6 bases spanning the gap. CDR1 and CDR2 (germline): SGHVS, FNYEAQ. The CDR3 is 15 residues long. CDR3 DNA: TGTGCCAGCAGCTTAGGGGCCCCGAACACCGGGGAGCTGTTTTTT. Its protein product is CASSLGAPNTGELFF.

The gene calls are TRBV3-1 (or the pseudogene TRBV3-2) and TRBJ1-2; D is unclear. There are 17 residues in the CDR3. Germline V gene lookup returns CDR1 LGHDT and CDR2 YNNKEL (reference sequence). With 3 bases removed from V and 0 bases from J, the gap between germline ends came to 17 bases. The CDR3, as DNA: TGTGCCAGCAGCCAGTCTCTCGGACGGATGACTAACTATGGCTACACCTTC. Protein: CASSQSLGRMTNYGYTF.

This chain connects TRBV30 to TRBJ1-5, with D unresolved. V was shortened by 2 bases and J by 3 bases, with 8 bases between the two germline ends. Germline CDR1 and CDR2: GTSNPN and SVGIG (reference sequence). The CDR3 sequence is 13 residues long. The CDR3 DNA sequence: TGTGCCTGGAGTTTTGGGAACAATCAGCCCCAGCATTTT. It encodes CAWSFGNNQPQHF.

The chain links TRBV18 to TRBJ1-2, with D maybe TRBD1 (6 bases). The CDR3 is made up of 14 amino acids. Trimming left V 2 bases short and J 9 bases short, with 16 bases between. Germline V lookup: CDR1 KGHSH, CDR2 LQKENI. The CDR3 reads CASSPEGQGSRYTF. The CDR3 DNA follows: TGTGCCAGCTCACCAGAGGGGCAGGGGAGTCGCTACACCTTC.

The genes are TRBV30 and TRBJ1-2, with D perhaps matching TRBD1 (5 bases). The CDR3 runs to 13 residues. The germline CDR1 and CDR2 sequences are GTSNPN and SVGIG (reference sequence). Between the trimmed V and J ends, which lost 3 bases and 1 base, there was a span of 9 bases. The CDR3 sequence is CAWRRTFNYGYTF. CDR3 coding DNA: TGTGCCTGGAGAAGGACATTTAACTATGGCTACACCTTC. Full variable domain (remainder filled in from reference TRBV30 and TRBJ1-2): SQTIHQWPATLVQPVGSPLSLECTVEGTSNPNLYWYRQAAGRGLQLLFYSVGIGQISSEVPQNLSASRPQDRQFILSSKKLLLSDSGFYLCAWRRTFNYGYTFGSGTRLTVV.

The chain carries TRBV6-2 or TRBV6-3 and TRBJ2-7; D is uncertain. Germline V CDR1 and CDR2: MNHEY, SVGEGT. The CDR3 runs 12 residues. V shed 2 bases and J shed 3 bases, with 5 bases lying between them. CDR3 region: CASSYKRYEQYF. CDR3 nucleotide sequence: TGTGCCAGCAGTTACAAGCGCTACGAGCAGTACTTC.

This clone occurred once. The chain employs TRBV23-1 and TRBJ2-5; no clear D. TRBV23-1 is given ORF status, its function remaining uncertain. V was trimmed by 4 bases and J by 7 bases, leaving 7 bases between them. This CDR3 comprises 11 residues. This chain's CDR3 is CASSRTGTQYF. The CDR3 bases are TGCGCCAGCAGTCGGACCGGGACCCAGTACTTC.

The chain links TRBV19 to TRBJ1-2; D is possibly TRBD1 (5 bases). V shed 5 bases and J shed 4 bases, with 14 bases lying between them. The CDR3 is made up of 14 amino acids. CDR1 is LNHDA and CDR2 is SQIVND in the germline V gene (reference sequence). The CDR3 region is CASSVSGYRYGYTF. In DNA form, the CDR3 reads TGTGCCAGTAGTGTCTCAGGGTACCGCTATGGCTACACCTTC.

The genes are TRBV6-5 and TRBJ2-2; TRBD2 matches 8 bases. V was clipped by 0 bases and J by 6 bases; unmatched bases: 3. Germline CDR1 is MNHEY and CDR2 is SVGAGI. The CDR3 runs to 15 residues. CDR3 region: CASSYSPGGAGELFF. DNA of the CDR3: TGTGCCAGCAGTTACTCACCCGGGGGGGCCGGGGAGCTGTTTTTT.

The V and J genes are TRBV12-3 or TRBV12-4 and TRBJ1-6; no firm D call. The V gene lost 6 bases and the J gene lost 10 bases, with 10 bases spanning the gap. The CDR3 length is 12 residues. The CDR3 coding sequence is TGTGCCAGCAGCGCCGGGTGGTCACCCCTCCACTTT. Translated, it gives CASSAGWSPLHF.

The rearrangement uses TRBV2 and TRBJ1-5, with 7 bases fitting TRBD1. The germline gives CDR1 SNHLY, CDR2 FYNNEI. The CDR3 covers 13 residues. V shed 5 bases, J shed 5 bases, and the junction held 3 bases outside the gene matches. Here the CDR3 DNA reads TGTGCCAGCAGTACAGGGGACCATCAGCCCCAGCATTTT. Its protein product is CASSTGDHQPQHF. Variable domain in full (rest from reference TRBV2 and TRBJ1-5): EPEVTQTPSHQVTQMGQEVILRCVPISNHLYFYWYRQILGQKVEFLVSFYNNEISEKSEIFDDQFSVERPDGSNFTLKIRSTKLEDSAMYFCASSTGDHQPQHFGDGTRLSIL.